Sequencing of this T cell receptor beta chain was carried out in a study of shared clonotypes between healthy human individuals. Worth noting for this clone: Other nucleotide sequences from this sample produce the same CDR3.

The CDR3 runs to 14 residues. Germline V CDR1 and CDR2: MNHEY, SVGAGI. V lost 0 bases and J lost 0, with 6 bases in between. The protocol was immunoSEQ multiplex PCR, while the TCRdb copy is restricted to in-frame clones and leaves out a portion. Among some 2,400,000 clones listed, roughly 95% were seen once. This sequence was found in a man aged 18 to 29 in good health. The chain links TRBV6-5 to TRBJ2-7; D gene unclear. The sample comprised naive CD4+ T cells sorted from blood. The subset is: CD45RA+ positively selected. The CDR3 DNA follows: TGTGCCAGCAGTTACTCAGGCGGCTCCTACGAGCAGTACTTC. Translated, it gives CASSYSGGSYEQYF.